These 27 T cell receptor beta chains were sequenced from one sample in a study of early T cells in non-severe SARS-CoV-2 infection. TCRdb re-called the 5' RACE reads through MiXCR, storing one row per CDR3 protein. The sample carries about 80,000 distinct CDR3 sequences, 5% recorded once. The sequences come from whole blood, collected at baseline. The receptors here all came from an adult who was a healthcare worker with PCR-confirmed SARS-CoV-2 infection or an uninfected control (not recorded which).

Points on this clonotype: A read error is possible here, since a much larger clone lies one base away. This chain joins TRBV4-1 and TRBJ2-5, with D uncertain. The germline CDR1 and CDR2 sequences are MGHRA and YSYEKL. The length of the CDR3 is 11 residues. The CDR3: CAGSQGETQYF. DNA of the CDR3: TGCGCCGGCAGCCAAGGGGAGACCCAGTACTTC.

At least ten counts were recorded for this clonotype. The gene calls are TRBV2 and TRBJ2-5; the D is unclear. CDR1 is SNHLY, CDR2 FYNNEI, per germline. CDR3 size: 15 residues. Trimming pared 3 bases from V and 1 base from J, leaving 12 bases between. CDR3 in amino acids: CASSDIGDGQETQYF. DNA for the CDR3: TGTGCCAGCAGTGATATTGGAGACGGCCAAGAGACCCAGTACTTC.

At least ten counts were recorded for this clonotype. The V gene is TRBV20-1, the J gene TRBJ2-1, with a weak D call TRBD2 (6 bases). Germline assignment: CDR1 DFQATT and CDR2 SNEGSKA (reference sequence). This CDR3 comprises 14 residues. V lost 8 bases, J lost 7 bases, and 21 bases lay in between. This CDR3 is CSTYAGRRGNEQFF. DNA for the CDR3: TGCAGTACCTACGCAGGCCGCCGGGGGAATGAGCAGTTCTTC.

V gene TRBV4-1 combines with J gene TRBJ2-3; 14 bases are shared with TRBD2. The CDR3 spans 18 residues. Losses at the gene ends were 3 bases for V and 4 bases for J; bases not matched to a gene: 9. Germline-derived CDR1 and CDR2 are MGHRA and YSYEKL. The CDR3, as DNA: TGCGCCAGCAGCCACAAAGGGACTAGCGGGAGAATCGCAGATACGCAGTATTTT. Protein sequence: CASSHKGTSGRIADTQYF.

J is TRBJ2-1 and V is TRBV5-6; TRBD2 agrees at 10 bases. The CDR3 sequence is 17 residues long. Germline CDR1 reads SGHDT; CDR2 reads YYEEEE. J gave up 4 bases and V 0 bases, and 7 bases lay outside the gene matches. Here the CDR3 reads CASSLAVLAGVYNEQFF. Written as DNA, the CDR3 is TGTGCCAGCAGCTTGGCCGTCCTAGCGGGAGTATACAATGAGCAGTTCTTC.

In its sample, this clonotype was seen many times. The chain links TRBV11-3 to TRBJ1-1, with a possible D match to TRBD1 (5 bases). CDR1 and CDR2 from the germline V gene are SGHNT and YENEEA. Trimming cost V 5 bases and J 3 bases, with 19 bases left between them. CDR3 length equals 16 residues. The CDR3 coding sequence is TGTGCCAGCAGCCCTGGCAGCGGTTCAGGGTACACTGAAGCTTTCTTT. This gives the protein CASSPGSGSGYTEAFF.

This chain links TRBV5-6 with TRBJ2-7, with D possibly being TRBD2 (6 bases). Germline V gene lookup returns CDR1 SGHDT and CDR2 YYEEEE. The CDR3 extends over 14 amino acids. V lost 4 bases and J 3 bases, leaving 14 bases between the germline ends. CDR3 residues: CASSLGRELYEQYF. The CDR3 DNA reads TGTGCCAGCAGCCTAGGACGGGAGCTCTACGAGCAGTACTTC.

Ten or more counts support this clonotype. In nucleotides, the CDR3 is TGTGCCAGCAGCTCCACAGGGCGATACCCACCCCTCCACTTT. Translation: CASSSTGRYPPLHF. The chain recombines TRBV5-4 with TRBJ1-6; possible D gene TRBD1, 6 bases. The CDR3 consists of 14 residues. V dropped 3 bases and J dropped 11 bases, with 15 bases sitting between them. CDR1 is SGHNT and CDR2 is YYREEE in the germline V gene (reference sequence).

This clonotype was counted at least ten times. This chain uses TRBV6-1 with TRBJ2-1; D remains unclear. The V and J ends lost 8 bases and 9 bases respectively, with 14 bases between them. The CDR3 loop spans 12 amino acids. CDR1 is MNHNS, CDR2 SASEGT, per germline. CDR3 in DNA: TGTGCCAGCGACCAGGTACGCGGTGAGCAGTTCTTC. This gives the protein CASDQVRGEQFF.

This clonotype has at least ten counts. J is TRBJ1-2 and V is TRBV6-5; TRBD1 matches at 8 bases. V dropped 7 bases and J dropped 3; count of bases not matched to a gene: 7. CDR1 is MNHEY and CDR2 is SVGAGI in the germline V gene. The CDR3 totals 14 residues. The CDR3 DNA follows: TGTGCCAGCAACCGGAACAGGGGGGACTATGGCTACACCTTC. Protein: CASNRNRGDYGYTF.

The chain links TRBV19 to TRBJ2-1; the D is unclear. The germline gives CDR1 LNHDA, CDR2 SQIVND (reference sequence). This CDR3 has 14 residues. Between the trimmed V and J ends, which lost 5 bases and 3 bases, there was a span of 11 bases. CDR3 sequence: CASSGPELYNEQFF. CDR3 nucleotide sequence: TGTGCCAGTAGTGGGCCCGAACTCTACAATGAGCAGTTCTTC.

Notes on this clonotype: This could be a read error, since a much larger clone is one nucleotide away. CDR3 nucleotide sequence: TGCAGCGTTGAGGGCACTTCGGGGTACAAGCAGTACTTC. This gives the protein CSVEGTSGYKQYF. The chain employs TRBV29-1 and TRBJ2-7, with D perhaps matching TRBD2 (5 bases). From germline, CDR1 is SQVTM and CDR2 ANQGSEA. V dropped 3 bases and J dropped 8 bases, with 17 bases sitting between them. The CDR3 is 13 amino acids.

This clonotype was picked up many times. The chain uses TRBV27 and TRBJ2-7; D remains ambiguous. V was trimmed by 2 bases and J by 0 bases, leaving 11 bases between them. The CDR3 has 15 residues. In germline, CDR1 is MNHEY, CDR2 SMNVEV (reference sequence). In DNA form, the CDR3 reads TGTGCCAGCAGTTTAAATCCTACATACTCCTACGAGCAGTACTTC. Translation gives CASSLNPTYSYEQYF.

The chain couples TRBV4-1 to TRBJ2-7; D remains ambiguous. CDR1 and CDR2 from the germline V gene are MGHRA and YSYEKL. Deletions cut 0 bases from V and 3 bases from J, with 12 bases between. CDR3 length: 15 amino acids. The CDR3 spells CASSQDWGSYYEQYF. CDR3 nucleotides: TGCGCCAGCAGCCAAGATTGGGGTAGCTACTACGAGCAGTACTTC.

This clonotype was seen at least ten times. This sequence joins TRBV20-1 and TRBJ2-3, with D perhaps matching TRBD1 (5 bases). This CDR3 spans 15 amino acids. Trimming removed 4 bases at V and 6 bases at J, with 20 bases between. CDR1 is DFQATT and CDR2 is SNEGSKA in the germline V gene (reference sequence). In nucleotides, the CDR3 is TGCAGTGCTAACCCTACCCAGGGTAGTGTGGATACGCAGTATTTT. Translation: CSANPTQGSVDTQYF.

This clonotype has a handful of counts. The rearrangement uses TRBV7-7 and TRBJ2-3; 8 nucleotides align to TRBD1. Germline lookup yields CDR1 SSHAT and CDR2 FNYEAQ (reference sequence). Trimming removed 0 bases from V and 1 base from J; junction bases left unmatched: 0. The CDR3 contains 15 residues. The CDR3, as DNA: TGTGCCAGCAGCTTAGCGGGACAGGGCACAGATACGCAGTATTTT. Encoded protein: CASSLAGQGTDTQYF.

The CDR3 nucleotides read TGTGCCTGGAAAATTAATTCACCCCTCCACTTT. Translation gives CAWKINSPLHF. This rearrangement joins TRBV30 to TRBJ1-6; D unresolved. The V gene's germline CDR1 is GTSNPN and CDR2 SVGIG (reference sequence). V lost 4 bases to trimming and J lost 6 bases, with 4 bases between them. The CDR3 is 11 amino acids.

Many counts were recorded for this clonotype. The CDR3 sequence is CASSLGTGRRGEQYF. The CDR3 nucleotides are TGTGCCAGCAGCTTGGGGACAGGACGTCGTGGCGAGCAGTACTTC. The V gene is TRBV5-8, the J gene TRBJ2-7, with 7 bases fitting TRBD1. CDR3 length: 15 amino acids. CDR1 SGHTS and CDR2 YDEGEE come from the germline V gene. Losses at the gene ends were 0 bases for V and 6 bases for J; bases not matched to a gene: 9.

This clonotype was counted only a few times. The chain recombines TRBV5-1 with TRBJ1-1; TRBD1 matches 8 bases. J gave up 3 bases and V 4 bases, and 8 bases lay outside the gene matches. The CDR3 consists of 15 residues. CDR1 is SGHRS and CDR2 is YFSETQ in the germline V gene. For the CDR3, the DNA is TGCGCCAGCAGCAGCCGGGACAGGTCCCACACTGAAGCTTTCTTT. As protein: CASSSRDRSHTEAFF. Based on the CDR3 plus reference TRBV5-1 and TRBJ1-1, the full variable domain is KAGVTQTPRYLIKTRGQQVTLSCSPISGHRSVSWYQQTPGQGLQFLFEYFSETQRNKGNFPGRFSGRQFSNSRSEMNVSTLELGDSALYLCASSSRDRSHTEAFFGQGTRLTVV.

In this sample, this clonotype turned up many times. CDR3 sequence: CASSLVGAQSNEQFF. The CDR3 bases are TGTGCCAGCAGCTTAGTTGGGGCACAGAGTAATGAGCAGTTCTTC. This chain links TRBV7-9 with TRBJ2-1, with a tentative D call TRBD1 (5 bases). V lost 1 base and J 7 bases, leaving 14 bases between the germline ends. The CDR3 totals 15 residues. From germline, CDR1 is SEHNR and CDR2 FQNEAQ (reference sequence). Filled out from reference TRBV7-9 and TRBJ2-1, the complete variable domain reads DTGVSQNPRHKITKRGQNVTFRCDPISEHNRLYWYRQTLGQGPEFLTYFQNEAQLEKSRLLSDRFSAERPKGSFSTLEIQRTEQGDSAMYLCASSLVGAQSNEQFFGPGTRLTVL.

As regards this clonotype: A read error may account for a junction end that differs from germline. The chain has TRBV4-2 and TRBJ1-1; perhaps TRBD1 as D (5 bases). Germline lookup yields CDR1 LGHNA and CDR2 YNFKEQ. The CDR3 is 17 residues long. The CDR3 DNA reads TGTGCCAGCAGCCAAGATCTTGGTAGGGGCATGAACCCTGAAGCTTTCTTT. Protein sequence: CASSQDLGRGMNPEAFF.

This clonotype showed up just a few times. The chain employs TRBV7-6 and TRBJ2-5; either TRBD1 or TRBD2 may supply D (5 bases each). Germline values: CDR1 SGHVS, CDR2 FNYEAQ. V was cut by 3 bases and J by 2 bases, with 25 bases left in between. This CDR3 has 19 amino acids. This chain's CDR3 is CASSLGPPGTQGQQETQYF. The CDR3 bases are TGTGCCAGCAGCTTGGGACCCCCGGGGACCCAGGGCCAGCAAGAGACCCAGTACTTC.

This clonotype was counted many times. This chain connects TRBV4-1 to TRBJ2-1; tentatively, D is TRBD2 (5 bases). V dropped 4 bases and J dropped 2 bases, with 15 bases sitting between them. Germline CDR1 reads MGHRA; CDR2 reads YSYEKL. The CDR3 consists of 16 residues. CDR3 region: CASSRIASRAYNEQFF. The CDR3 nucleotides are TGCGCCAGCAGCCGCATAGCGTCCCGCGCCTACAATGAGCAGTTCTTC.

In its sample, this clonotype was seen many times. The chain uses TRBV7-6 and TRBJ2-1; 12 bases agree with TRBD2. Germline V gene data show CDR1 as SGHVS and CDR2 as FNYEAQ. V lost 5 bases and J lost 8; bases outside the gene matches: 10. The CDR3 has 16 amino acids. Written as DNA, the CDR3 is TGTGCCAGCAGCACCCGAACTAGCGGGAGGCAGGATGAGCAGTTCTTC. As protein: CASSTRTSGRQDEQFF.

This clonotype was found many times. The genes are TRBV30 and TRBJ2-3; D is perhaps TRBD2 (6 bases). This CDR3 contains 17 residues. Trimming took 6 bases from V and 0 from J, leaving 22 bases between them. In germline, CDR1 is GTSNPN, CDR2 SVGIG (reference sequence). The CDR3 reads CACLGGRGGVSTDTQYF. In DNA, the CDR3 is TGTGCCTGTCTTGGGGGACGAGGCGGGGTTAGCACAGATACGCAGTATTTT.

This clonotype was detected many times. This sequence joins TRBV11-2 and TRBJ1-1; TRBD1 matches at 7 bases. CDR3 length: 14 amino acids. CDR1 is SGHAT and CDR2 is FQNNGV in the germline V gene. The V gene end was trimmed by 5 bases and the J gene end by 2 bases; junction bases not matched to a gene: 5. In DNA, the CDR3 is TGTGCCAGCAGCCCGGGACAGCTTAACACTGAAGCTTTCTTT. Encoded protein: CASSPGQLNTEAFF.

This clonotype was detected ten times or more. This chain uses TRBV6-5 with TRBJ1-4, with a possible D match to TRBD1 (6 bases). V was clipped by 0 bases and J by 3 bases, with 11 bases between them. The CDR3 is made up of 16 amino acids. Germline V gene sequence: CDR1 MNHEY, CDR2 SVGAGI. The CDR3 region has the DNA TGTGCCAGCAGTTACTCGAGGAGGGGGTCTAATGAAAAACTGTTTTTT. Encoded protein: CASSYSRRGSNEKLFF.